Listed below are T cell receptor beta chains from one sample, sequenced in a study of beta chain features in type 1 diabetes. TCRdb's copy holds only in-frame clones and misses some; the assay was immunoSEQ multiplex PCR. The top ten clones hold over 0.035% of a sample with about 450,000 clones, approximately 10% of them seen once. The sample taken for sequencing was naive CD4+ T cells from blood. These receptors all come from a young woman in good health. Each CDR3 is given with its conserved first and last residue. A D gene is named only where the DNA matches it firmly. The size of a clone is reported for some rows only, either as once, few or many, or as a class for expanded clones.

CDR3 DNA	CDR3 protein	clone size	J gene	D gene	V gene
TGTGCCTGGACTAGGCGCCTCCCAAAGTCGGGAATTGACTATGGCTACACCTTC	CAWTRRLPKSGIDYGYTF	few	TRBJ1-2	NA	TRBV30
TGTGCCAGCTCTTTCGGATCACAGGGGGCAGGTGAAGCTTTCTTT	CASSFGSQGAGEAFF	few	TRBJ1-1	TRBD1	TRBV7-8
TGTGCCAGCAGCCCGACTCAAGAGACCCAGTACTTC	CASSPTQETQYF	few	TRBJ2-5	NA	TRBV7-2
TGTGCCAGCAGCTTGGGACAGGGAAACATTCAGTACTTC	CASSLGQGNIQYF	few	TRBJ2-4	TRBD1	TRBV7-9
TGTGCCAGCAGCCGAGTGGGTCCCGGGGAGCTGTTTTTT	CASSRVGPGELFF	few	TRBJ2-2	NA	TRBV7-9
TGTGCCAGCAGCTTACGGGCGGGGGGACAAGAGACCCAGTACTTC	CASSLRAGGQETQYF	few	TRBJ2-5	TRBD2	TRBV7-6
TGTGCCAGCAGCTCACAACAGGGCCGAAGGTCACCCCTCCACTTT	CASSSQQGRRSPLHF	NA	TRBJ1-6	NA	TRBV7-9
TGTGCCAGCTTCGTCGGGGGAAGCCAGCCCCAGCATTTT	CASFVGGSQPQHF	NA	TRBJ1-5	NA	TRBV28
TGTGCCAGCAGTTACTTCAATGAGCAGTTCTTC	CASSYFNEQFF	few	TRBJ2-1	NA	TRBV6-5
TGCGCCAGCACCCACGTACCAGCGGGGCTCCTAGAGACCCAGTACTTC	CASTHVPAGLLETQYF	NA	TRBJ2-5	TRBD2	TRBV4-1
TGCGCCAGCAGCCAAGTCGGAACAGTGCGAGAGAGGGGTAGCTACACCTTC	CASSQVGTVRERGSYTF	few	TRBJ1-2	NA	TRBV4-1
TGTGCCAGCAGCTCACTAGCGGGGGGGCTGGCAGATACGCAGTATTTT	CASSSLAGGLADTQYF	NA	TRBJ2-3	TRBD2	TRBV6-6
TGTGCCAGCAGCTTCCAGGGACTCGTTTACAATGAGCAGTTCTTC	CASSFQGLVYNEQFF	few	TRBJ2-1	NA	TRBV7-2
TGTGCCAGCAGCTTTGGACAGGGGACGAGTTCACCCCTCCACTTT	CASSFGQGTSSPLHF	few	TRBJ1-6	TRBD1	TRBV7-2
TGTGCCAGCAGCGTAGGAGGGATTGGGGCCAACGTCCTGACTTTC	CASSVGGIGANVLTF	many	TRBJ2-6	NA	TRBV9
TGTGCCATCAGTCCCCATGACCCGCGGGCGGATGAGCAGTTCTTC	CAISPHDPRADEQFF	NA	TRBJ2-1	NA	TRBV10-3
TGTGCCAGTAGTCCTACCGGGACAGCTGAGCAGTTCTTC	CASSPTGTAEQFF	NA	TRBJ2-1	TRBD1	TRBV19
TGTGCCAGCAGCTTAGCGGGGCACTCCTACGAGCAGTACTTC	CASSLAGHSYEQYF	few	TRBJ2-7	NA	TRBV7-2
TGTGCCAGCAGTTACGACAGGGGGCAGAACAATGAGCAGTTCTTC	CASSYDRGQNNEQFF	few	TRBJ2-1	TRBD1	TRBV6-5
TGTGCCAGTAAAAGGACTAGCGCGAATTCCTACAATGAGCAGTTCTTC	CASKRTSANSYNEQFF	few	TRBJ2-1	TRBD2	TRBV19
TGTGCCAGCAGCCCCGGGACAGGGAGTATTGAGACCCAGTACTTC	CASSPGTGSIETQYF	NA	TRBJ2-5	TRBD1	TRBV7-2
TGTGCCAGCAGTTTATTTTCGGGACAAGGAGAGACCCAGTACTTC	CASSLFSGQGETQYF	NA	TRBJ2-5	NA	TRBV28
TGTGCCAGCAGCGGAACAGAGGGGCCTGACAATGAGCAGTTCTTC	CASSGTEGPDNEQFF	NA	TRBJ2-1	NA	TRBV11-3
TGTGCCAGCAGCTTAGCGGGAGGGTGGAATGAGCAGTTCTTC	CASSLAGGWNEQFF	NA	TRBJ2-1	TRBD2	TRBV11-2
TGTGCCAGCAGCTTAGGTCCGCTCTACAATGAGCAGTTCTTC	CASSLGPLYNEQFF	few	TRBJ2-1	NA	TRBV7-2
TGTGCCAGCAGCCAGCGGGGAGACGGCTACACCTTC	CASSQRGDGYTF	NA	TRBJ1-2	NA	TRBV7-9
TGTGCCAGCTCACCGGGACAGATTAGCACAGATACGCAGTATTTT	CASSPGQISTDTQYF	NA	TRBJ2-3	TRBD1	TRBV18
TGTGCCAGCAGCCCCTGGGCCCCGAATGAAAAACTGTTTTTT	CASSPWAPNEKLFF	few	TRBJ1-4	NA	TRBV13
TGTGCCAGCAGTGAAGGGAGGGGAGGCCAGCCCCAGCATTTT	CASSEGRGGQPQHF	few	TRBJ1-5	NA	TRBV6-1
TGTGCCAGCAGTTACGGGGACAGAGCACGCCTCCACTTT	CASSYGDRARLHF	NA	TRBJ1-6	TRBD1	TRBV6-5
TGCAGCGTTGCAGGAGGCCTCCATTCCTCCTACGAGCAGTACTTC	CSVAGGLHSSYEQYF	once	TRBJ2-7	NA	TRBV29-1
TGTGCCAGCAGCCGGGTGTACGGGGCCAACGTCCTGACTTTC	CASSRVYGANVLTF	few	TRBJ2-6	NA	TRBV14
TGCGCCAGCAGCCCCCCCGGGGACGCCAATGAGCAGTTCTTC	CASSPPGDANEQFF	NA	TRBJ2-1	NA	TRBV4-3
TGTGCCAGCAGTTTGGGTAGCGGATCCTACAATGAGCAGTTCTTC	CASSLGSGSYNEQFF	few	TRBJ2-1	NA	TRBV28
TGTGCCAGCTCACCACCTTCCGTTGCGGATACGCAGTATTTT	CASSPPSVADTQYF	NA	TRBJ2-3	NA	TRBV18
TGTGCCACCAGCAGAGATCTATCGTCCCAAGCCAAAAACATTCAGTACTTC	CATSRDLSSQAKNIQYF	NA	TRBJ2-4	NA	TRBV15
TGTGCCAGCACCGTAGCGGGGACACAAGAGACCCAGTACTTC	CASTVAGTQETQYF	NA	TRBJ2-5	TRBD2	TRBV6-5
TGTGCCAGCAGCTTTCCAGCGGGGGGGGTCTACAATGAGCAGTTCTTC	CASSFPAGGVYNEQFF	NA	TRBJ2-1	TRBD2	TRBV5-4
TGTGCCAGCAGCTTAGAGGCAGATACGCAGTATTTT	CASSLEADTQYF	NA	TRBJ2-3	NA	TRBV7-3
TGTGCCAGCAGCAATGGACAGCCTAGCAATCAGCCCCAGCATTTT	CASSNGQPSNQPQHF	NA	TRBJ1-5	NA	TRBV6-1
TGTGCCAGCAGCCATAGACAGATCCGTGGGGCAGATACGCAGTATTTT	CASSHRQIRGADTQYF	few	TRBJ2-3	NA	TRBV7-2
TGCGCCAGCAGCTACCTACAGGGGAGCAATGAGCAGTTCTTC	CASSYLQGSNEQFF	NA	TRBJ2-1	TRBD1	TRBV5-1
TGTGCCAGCAGCCTTACAGGGTCAGATACGCAGTATTTT	CASSLTGSDTQYF	NA	TRBJ2-3	NA	TRBV7-9
TGTGCCAGCTCCCAAGGTAGGGGTGGCCCTGAAGCTTTCTTT	CASSQGRGGPEAFF	few	TRBJ1-1	NA	TRBV18
TGTGCCTGGAGTATGGCGGGAACTCGGAAGGAGCAGTACTTC	CAWSMAGTRKEQYF	NA	TRBJ2-7	NA	TRBV30
TGTGCCAGCGGCTCCCGGGGGAGAAGGTCTGGGGCCAACGTCCTGACTTTC	CASGSRGRRSGANVLTF	few	TRBJ2-6	NA	TRBV7-8
TGTGCCAGCAGTCGACAGGGTGGGAGCAATCAGCCCCAGCATTTT	CASSRQGGSNQPQHF	NA	TRBJ1-5	TRBD1	TRBV28
TGCGCCAGCAGCCCCCAAGGGAGAGTGAGGCACAATGAGCAGTTCTTC	CASSPQGRVRHNEQFF	few	TRBJ2-1	NA	TRBV5-1
TGTGCCAGCAGCCCCCCAAGGGGTCGGGCTTTCTTT	CASSPPRGRAFF	NA	TRBJ1-1	NA	TRBV14
TGTGCCAGCTCACAGACAGGGGGCTTCTACGAGCAGTACTTC	CASSQTGGFYEQYF	few	TRBJ2-7	TRBD1	TRBV18
TGTGCCAGCAGCTTAAAATACAGATCGGAGGGGTCCTACAATGAGCAGTTCTTC	CASSLKYRSEGSYNEQFF	few	TRBJ2-1	NA	TRBV7-3
TGTGCCAGCGCGCCCGGCGGGCGGCCTCCAGATACGCAGTATTTT	CASAPGGRPPDTQYF	NA	TRBJ2-3	NA	TRBV25-1
TGTGCCAGCAGCTTAGGTCGGCCGCCCGATGAGCAGTTCTTC	CASSLGRPPDEQFF	NA	TRBJ2-1	NA	TRBV7-3
TGTGCCAGCAGCTTGGAAGGCAGGGGGCGATGGGAGACCCAGTACTTC	CASSLEGRGRWETQYF	few	TRBJ2-5	TRBD1	TRBV5-8
TGCAGCGCCGCAGCACTAGCGGCTAAAAACATTCAGTACTTC	CSAAALAAKNIQYF	NA	TRBJ2-4	TRBD2	TRBV29-1
TGTGCCAGCTCTCAAGTCCTTAGCGGCTACAATGAGCAGTTCTTC	CASSQVLSGYNEQFF	few	TRBJ2-1	NA	TRBV9